This TCR beta chain was sequenced during a study of sequential checkpoint blockade in melanoma. About the study: Arm A got nivolumab then ipilimumab; arm B the reverse, 1:1.

Assay: immunoSEQ multiplex PCR; the TCRdb copy retains only in-frame clones and omits some. The sample contains fewer than 4,000 clones, less than 75% of which appear only once. The CDR3 totals 15 residues. The V gene's germline CDR1 is MNHEY and CDR2 SMNVEV (reference sequence). The J segment lost 3 bases and the V segment lost 6 bases, leaving 5 bases of the junction unmatched. Treatment: randomized to nivolumab then ipilimumab (arm A) or the reverse (arm B). The source was CD8+ T cells sorted from blood (inferred from file names), collected from a patient given nivolumab and ipilimumab in sequence. The TCR originated in a human donor with melanoma. The genes are TRBV27 and TRBJ1-4; 9 bases map to TRBD1. The CDR3 region has the DNA TGTGCCAGCAGGGCCGGGACAGGGCCTAATGAAAAACTGTTTTTT. It translates to CASRAGTGPNEKLFF.